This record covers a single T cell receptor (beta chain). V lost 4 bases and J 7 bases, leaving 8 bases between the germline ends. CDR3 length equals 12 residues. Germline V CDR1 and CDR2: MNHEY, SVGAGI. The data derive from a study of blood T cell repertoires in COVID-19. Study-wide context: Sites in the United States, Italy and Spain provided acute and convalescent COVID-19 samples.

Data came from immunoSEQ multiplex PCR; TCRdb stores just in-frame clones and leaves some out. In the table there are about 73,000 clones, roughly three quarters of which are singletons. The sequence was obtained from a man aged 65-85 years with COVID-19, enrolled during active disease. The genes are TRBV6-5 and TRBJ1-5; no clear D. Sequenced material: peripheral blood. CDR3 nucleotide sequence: TGTGCCAGCAGTTCGCAGTCGCAGCCCCAGCATTTT. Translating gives CASSSQSQPQHF.